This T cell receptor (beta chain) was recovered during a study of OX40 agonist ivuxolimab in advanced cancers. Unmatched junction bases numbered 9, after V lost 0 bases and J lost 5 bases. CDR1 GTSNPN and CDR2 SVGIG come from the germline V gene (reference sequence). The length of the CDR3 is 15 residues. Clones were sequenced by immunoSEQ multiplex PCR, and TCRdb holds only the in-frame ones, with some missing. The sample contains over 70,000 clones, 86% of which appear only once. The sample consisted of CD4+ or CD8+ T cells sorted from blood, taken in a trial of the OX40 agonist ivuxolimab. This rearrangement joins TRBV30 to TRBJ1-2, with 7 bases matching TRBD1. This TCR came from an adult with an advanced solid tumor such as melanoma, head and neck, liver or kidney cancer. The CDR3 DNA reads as TGTGCCTGGAGTGTACGGAGGGACAGACCATATGGCTACACCTTC. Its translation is CAWSVRRDRPYGYTF. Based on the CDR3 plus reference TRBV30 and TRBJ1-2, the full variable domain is SQTIHQWPATLVQPVGSPLSLECTVEGTSNPNLYWYRQAAGRGLQLLFYSVGIGQISSEVPQNLSASRPQDRQFILSSKKLLLSDSGFYLCAWSVRRDRPYGYTFGSGTRLTVV.